This TCR beta chain is from a study of blood T cell repertoires in COVID-19. Turning to the study itself: PBMCs, B-cell-depleted T cells, or T cells were the source of the cDNA or gDNA that made up the material.

Germline V lookup: CDR1 SNHLY, CDR2 FYNNEI. Trimming removed 9 bases from V and 0 bases from J, with 12 bases in between. This CDR3 region has 14 residues. Clones were sequenced by immunoSEQ multiplex PCR, and TCRdb holds only the in-frame ones, with some missing. The sample includes roughly 140,000 clones, 65% to 85% seen only once; the top ten take about 2%. The sequenced sample was peripheral blood. The chain joins TRBV2 to TRBJ2-1; a possible D gene is TRBD2 (5 bases). The origin of this receptor is a woman aged 55-75 years with acute or convalescent COVID-19. CDR3 loop: CARRALSSYNEQFF. CDR3 nucleotides: TGTGCCAGGAGGGCCCTGAGCTCCTACAATGAGCAGTTCTTC.